This entry is about one TCR beta chain. The data belong to a study of blood T cells in healthy people across ages. A second PCR of 7 to 11 cycles used a sample-barcoded 5' primer and a J-beta primer mix. TCRdb re-called the 5' RACE reads through MiXCR, storing one row per CDR3 protein. The table lists 1.5 million or so distinct CDR3 sequences, roughly 40% of them singletons, with 6.5% to 10% in the top ten. Trimming left V 0 bases short and J 4 bases short, with 21 bases between. CDR3 length: 18 amino acids. CDR1 is LGHDT and CDR2 is YNNKEL in the germline V gene (reference sequence). The chain couples TRBV3-1 to TRBJ1-2, with D tentatively TRBD1 (5 bases). This receptor was obtained from a woman between 18 and 29 years old in good health. Sequenced: blood. CDR3 in DNA: TGTGCCAGCAGCCAAGACTTCGGATCCGACAGAACCTTCTATGGCTACACCTTC. This sequence encodes CASSQDFGSDRTFYGYTF. Looking up the rest from reference TRBV3-1 and TRBJ1-2 gives the full variable domain: DTAVSQTPKYLVTQMGNDKSIKCEQNLGHDTMYWYKQDSKKFLKIMFSYNNKELIINETVPNRFSPKSPDKAHLNLHINSLELGDSAVYFCASSQDFGSDRTFYGYTFGSGTRLTVV.